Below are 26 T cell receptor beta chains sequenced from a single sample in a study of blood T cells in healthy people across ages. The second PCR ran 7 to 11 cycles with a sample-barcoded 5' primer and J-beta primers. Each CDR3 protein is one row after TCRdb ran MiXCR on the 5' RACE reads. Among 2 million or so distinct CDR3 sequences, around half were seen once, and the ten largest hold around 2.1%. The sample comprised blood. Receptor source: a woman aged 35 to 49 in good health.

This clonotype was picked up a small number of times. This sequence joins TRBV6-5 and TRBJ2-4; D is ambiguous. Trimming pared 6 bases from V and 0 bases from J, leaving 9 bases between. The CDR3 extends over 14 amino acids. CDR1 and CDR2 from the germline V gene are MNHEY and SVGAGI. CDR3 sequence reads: CASRPSPAKNIQYF. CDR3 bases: TGTGCCAGCAGGCCGAGTCCAGCCAAAAACATTCAGTACTTC.

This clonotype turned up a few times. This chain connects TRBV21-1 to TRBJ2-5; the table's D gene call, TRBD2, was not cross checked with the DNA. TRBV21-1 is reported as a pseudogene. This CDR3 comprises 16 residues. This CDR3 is CASWRLAGYARETQYF. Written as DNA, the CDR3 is TGTGCGAGTTGGAGACTAGCGGGGTATGCCCGGGAGACCCAGTACTTC.

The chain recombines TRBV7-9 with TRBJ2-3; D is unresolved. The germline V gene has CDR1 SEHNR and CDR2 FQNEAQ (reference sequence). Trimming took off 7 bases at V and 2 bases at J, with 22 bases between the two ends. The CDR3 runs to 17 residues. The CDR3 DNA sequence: TGTGCCAGCACCAACCCCGAGCAGGAGATCTACACAGATACGCAGTATTTT. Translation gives CASTNPEQEIYTDTQYF.

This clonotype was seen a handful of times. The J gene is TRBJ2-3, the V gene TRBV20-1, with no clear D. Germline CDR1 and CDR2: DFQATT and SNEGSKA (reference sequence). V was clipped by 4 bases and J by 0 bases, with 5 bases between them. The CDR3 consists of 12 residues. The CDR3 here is CSATHSTDTQYF. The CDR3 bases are TGCAGTGCTACCCACAGCACAGATACGCAGTATTTT.

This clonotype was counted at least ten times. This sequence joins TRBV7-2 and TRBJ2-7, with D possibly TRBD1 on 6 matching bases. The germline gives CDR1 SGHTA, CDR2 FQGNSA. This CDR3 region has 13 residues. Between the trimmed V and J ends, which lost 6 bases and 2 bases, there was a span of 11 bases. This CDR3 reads CASSPRTAYEQYF. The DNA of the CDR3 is TGTGCCAGCAGTCCCCGGACAGCCTACGAGCAGTACTTC.

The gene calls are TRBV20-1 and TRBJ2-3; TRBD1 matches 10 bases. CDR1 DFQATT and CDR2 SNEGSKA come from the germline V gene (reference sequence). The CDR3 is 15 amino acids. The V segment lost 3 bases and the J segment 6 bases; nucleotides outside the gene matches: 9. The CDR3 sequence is CSASQTGGGGDTQYF. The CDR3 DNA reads TGCAGTGCTAGCCAGACAGGGGGCGGAGGTGATACGCAGTATTTT.

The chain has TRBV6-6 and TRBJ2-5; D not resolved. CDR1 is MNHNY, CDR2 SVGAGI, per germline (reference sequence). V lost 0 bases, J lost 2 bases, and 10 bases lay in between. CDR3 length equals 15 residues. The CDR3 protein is CASSYSPTVQETQYF. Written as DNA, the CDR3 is TGTGCCAGCAGTTACTCCCCGACTGTTCAAGAGACCCAGTACTTC.

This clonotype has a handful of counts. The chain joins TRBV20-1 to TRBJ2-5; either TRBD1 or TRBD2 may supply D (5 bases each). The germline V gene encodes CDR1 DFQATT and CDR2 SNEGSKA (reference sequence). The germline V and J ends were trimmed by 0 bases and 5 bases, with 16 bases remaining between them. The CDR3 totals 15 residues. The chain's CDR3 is CSARDYEGYSETQYF. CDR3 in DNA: TGCAGTGCTAGAGACTACGAGGGGTACAGCGAGACCCAGTACTTC.

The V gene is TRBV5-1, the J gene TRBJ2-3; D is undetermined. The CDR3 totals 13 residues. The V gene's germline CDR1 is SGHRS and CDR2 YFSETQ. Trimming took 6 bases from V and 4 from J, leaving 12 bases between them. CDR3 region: CASTQQVPDTQYF. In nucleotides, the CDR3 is TGCGCCAGCACCCAGCAGGTTCCAGATACGCAGTATTTT. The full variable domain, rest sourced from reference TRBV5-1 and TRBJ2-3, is KAGVTQTPRYLIKTRGQQVTLSCSPISGHRSVSWYQQTPGQGLQFLFEYFSETQRNKGNFPGRFSGRQFSNSRSEMNVSTLELGDSALYLCASTQQVPDTQYFGPGTRLTVL.

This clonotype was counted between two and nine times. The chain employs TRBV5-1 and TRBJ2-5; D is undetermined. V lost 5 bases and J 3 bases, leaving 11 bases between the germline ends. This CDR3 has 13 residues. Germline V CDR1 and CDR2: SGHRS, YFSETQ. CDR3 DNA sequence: TGCGCCAGCAGTCGGCAGAGAGAAGAGACCCAGTACTTC. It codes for CASSRQREETQYF.

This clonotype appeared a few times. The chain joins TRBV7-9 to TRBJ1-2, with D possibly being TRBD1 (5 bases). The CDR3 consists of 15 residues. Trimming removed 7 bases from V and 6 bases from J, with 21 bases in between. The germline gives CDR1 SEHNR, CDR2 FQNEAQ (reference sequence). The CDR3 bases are TGTGCCAGCACCTCCTTTCGGGGGGAAATTGATGGCTACACCTTC. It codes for CASTSFRGEIDGYTF.

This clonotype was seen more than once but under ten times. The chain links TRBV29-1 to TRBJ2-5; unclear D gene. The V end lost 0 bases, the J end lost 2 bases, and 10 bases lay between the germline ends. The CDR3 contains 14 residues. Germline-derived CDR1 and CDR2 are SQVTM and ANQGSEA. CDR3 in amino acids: CSVEDPRNQETQYF. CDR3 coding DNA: TGCAGCGTTGAAGATCCCCGGAATCAAGAGACCCAGTACTTC.

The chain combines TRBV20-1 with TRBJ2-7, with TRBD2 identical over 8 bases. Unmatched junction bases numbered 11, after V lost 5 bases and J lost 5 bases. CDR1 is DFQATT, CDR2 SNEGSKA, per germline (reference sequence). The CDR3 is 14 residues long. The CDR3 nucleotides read TGCAGTGCTGGCCCTTACGGGGGGGCCCACGAGCAGTACTTC. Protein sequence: CSAGPYGGAHEQYF.

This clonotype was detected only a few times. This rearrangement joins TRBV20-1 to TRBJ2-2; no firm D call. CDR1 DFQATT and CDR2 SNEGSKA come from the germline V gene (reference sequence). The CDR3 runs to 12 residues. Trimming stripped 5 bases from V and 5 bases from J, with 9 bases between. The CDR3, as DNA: TGCAGTGCTCGGCCCATTACCGGGGAGCTGTTTTTT. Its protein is CSARPITGELFF.

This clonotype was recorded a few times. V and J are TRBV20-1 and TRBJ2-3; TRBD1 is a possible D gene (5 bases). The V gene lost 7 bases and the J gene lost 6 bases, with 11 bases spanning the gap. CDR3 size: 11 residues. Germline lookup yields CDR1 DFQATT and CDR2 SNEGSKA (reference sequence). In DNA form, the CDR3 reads TGCAGTGGTGGGTCAGGGGATACGCAGTATTTT. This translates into CSGGSGDTQYF.

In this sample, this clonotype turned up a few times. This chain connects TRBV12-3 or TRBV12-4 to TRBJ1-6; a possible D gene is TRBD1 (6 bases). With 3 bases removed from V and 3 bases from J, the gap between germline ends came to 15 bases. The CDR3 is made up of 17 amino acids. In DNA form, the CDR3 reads TGTGCCAGCAGTTTTTTTGGAGGGGGTCTCTATAATTCACCCCTCCACTTT. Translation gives CASSFFGGGLYNSPLHF.

CDR3 sequence (DNA): TGTGCCAGCAGACTACGGGGCGGGAGTCAATCAGATACGCAGTATTTT. This codes for CASRLRGGSQSDTQYF. The gene calls are TRBV28 and TRBJ2-3, with 7 bases that match TRBD2. Germline trimming cut 6 bases from V and 4 bases from J; bases unmatched to any gene: 13. CDR1 is MDHEN, CDR2 SYDVKM, per germline. The CDR3 length is 16 residues.

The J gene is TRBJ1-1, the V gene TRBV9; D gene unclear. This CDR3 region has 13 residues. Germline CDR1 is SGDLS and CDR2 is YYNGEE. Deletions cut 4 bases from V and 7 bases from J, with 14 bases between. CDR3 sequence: CASSSVGPCEAFF. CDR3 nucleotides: TGTGCCAGCAGCTCCGTAGGCCCTTGTGAAGCTTTCTTT.

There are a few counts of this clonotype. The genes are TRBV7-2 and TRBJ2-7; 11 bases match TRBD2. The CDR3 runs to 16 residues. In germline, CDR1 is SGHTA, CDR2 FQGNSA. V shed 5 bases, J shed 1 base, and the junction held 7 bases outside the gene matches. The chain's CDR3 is CASSPRTSGLSYEQYF. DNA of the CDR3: TGTGCCAGCAGCCCCCGGACTAGCGGGCTTTCCTACGAGCAGTACTTC.

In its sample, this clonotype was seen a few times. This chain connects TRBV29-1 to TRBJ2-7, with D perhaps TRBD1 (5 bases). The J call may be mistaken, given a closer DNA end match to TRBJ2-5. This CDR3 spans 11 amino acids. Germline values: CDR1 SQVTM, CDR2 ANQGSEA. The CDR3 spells CSVSDMETQYF. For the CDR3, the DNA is TGCAGCGTATCGGACATGGAGACCCAGTACTTC.

The CDR3 here is CASSPTWEEGYTF. The CDR3 DNA follows: TGTGCCAGCTCACCTACATGGGAGGAGGGCTACACCTTC. This chain connects TRBV18 to TRBJ1-2; D is unclear. The CDR3 length is 13 residues. Germline CDR1 is KGHSH and CDR2 is LQKENI. Between the trimmed V and J ends, which lost 3 bases and 8 bases, there was a span of 13 bases.

The CDR3 protein is CASGQEQTGYYEQYF. The CDR3 DNA reads as TGTGCCAGCGGCCAAGAGCAGACAGGTTACTACGAGCAGTACTTC. The V and J genes are TRBV27 and TRBJ2-7, with D possibly being TRBD1 (6 bases). This CDR3 region has 15 residues. Trimming took off 8 bases at V and 3 bases at J, with 20 bases between the two ends. Germline CDR1 MNHEY, CDR2 SMNVEV (reference sequence).

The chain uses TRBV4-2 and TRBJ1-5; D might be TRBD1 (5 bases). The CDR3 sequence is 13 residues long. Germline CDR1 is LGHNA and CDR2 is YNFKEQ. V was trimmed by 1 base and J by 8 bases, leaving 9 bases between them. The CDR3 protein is CASSQARDEPQHF. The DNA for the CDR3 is TGTGCCAGCAGCCAAGCGAGGGACGAGCCCCAGCATTTT.

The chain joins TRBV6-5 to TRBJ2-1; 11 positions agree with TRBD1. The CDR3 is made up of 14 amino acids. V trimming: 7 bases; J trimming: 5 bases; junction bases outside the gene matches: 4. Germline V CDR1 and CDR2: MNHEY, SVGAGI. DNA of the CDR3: TGTGCCAGCAATCTGGGACAGGGGGACAATGAGCAGTTCTTC. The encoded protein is CASNLGQGDNEQFF.

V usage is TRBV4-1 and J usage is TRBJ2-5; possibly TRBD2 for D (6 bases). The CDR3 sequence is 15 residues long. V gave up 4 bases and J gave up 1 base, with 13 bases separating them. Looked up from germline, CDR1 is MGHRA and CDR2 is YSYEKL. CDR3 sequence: CASSRDSEGQETQYF. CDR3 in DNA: TGCGCCAGCAGCCGGGACTCGGAAGGCCAAGAGACCCAGTACTTC.

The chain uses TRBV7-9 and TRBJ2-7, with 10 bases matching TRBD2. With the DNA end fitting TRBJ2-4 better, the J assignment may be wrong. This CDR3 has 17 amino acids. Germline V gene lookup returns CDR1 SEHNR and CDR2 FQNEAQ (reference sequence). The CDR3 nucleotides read TGTGCCAGCAGCTTGGAAATAGCGGGGGGCGTCCGGGACATTCAGTACTTC. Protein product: CASSLEIAGGVRDIQYF.